The T cell receptor (beta chain) described here comes from a study of blood T cell repertoires in COVID-19. The CDR3 runs to 13 residues. The germline gives CDR1 LNHDA, CDR2 SQIVND (reference sequence). The J segment lost 3 bases and the V segment lost 9 bases, leaving 5 bases of the junction unmatched. Sequenced by immunoSEQ multiplex PCR; TCRdb stores in-frame clones only, minus some. The sample holds more than 40,000 clones, roughly 87% seen once. The source of this sequence is a man between 50 and 59 years old with active COVID-19. The sample taken for sequencing was peripheral blood. The chain has TRBV19 and TRBJ1-1; TRBD1 matches at 9 bases. DNA of the CDR3: TGTGCCAGCACGGACAGGGGTGACACTGAAGCTTTCTTT. Residues: CASTDRGDTEAFF.